This T cell receptor beta chain comes out of a study of Ad26.COV2.S vaccination and SARS-CoV-2 variants. Notes on the study in general: Post-vaccination spike-specific CD8+ and CD4+ T cell responses reportedly had substantial breadth. Those who received vaccine or placebo ended up with similar non-spike TCR breadth.

This clone has a single count. Its specificity is not known. Treatment: roughly 18 received Ad26.COV2.S at low or high dose, single or two shots; 5 received placebo; per-sample allocation not given. Sampling occurred on day 63 after the first vaccine or placebo injection. The individual, an adult aged 18-55 years, was a donor in Boston. Ad26.COV2.S expressed prefusion-stabilized spike from the original Wuhan strain. The CDR3 is made up of 13 amino acids. Data came from immunoSEQ multiplex PCR; TCRdb stores just in-frame clones and leaves some out. The sample contains around 320,000 clones, 70% to 90% of which appear only once.

This clonotype was obtained from a person aged 18-65 years who received the Ad26.COV2.S COVID-19 vaccine or a placebo. The genes are TRBV12-1 and TRBJ1-2. TRBV12-1 is noted as a pseudogene. This specimen was peripheral blood, taken in a trial of Ad26.COV2.S vaccine versus placebo. This chain's CDR3 is CASSDEGGCGYTF. For the CDR3, the DNA is TGTGCCAGCAGCGACGAGGGGGGTTGCGGCTACACCTTC.